This TCR beta chain was sequenced for a study of response to subunit inactivated influenza vaccine. Findings and limits, study-wide: Every seasonal influenza vaccination brings in few new T cells, the authors suggested.

This CDR3 is 16 amino acids long. Unmatched junction bases numbered 12, after V lost 9 bases and J lost 3 bases. This clonotype came up a few times. What it binds is unknown. TCRdb redid the calling of the RT-PCR reads with MiXCR, one entry per CDR3 protein. There are a few hundred thousand distinct CDR3 sequences in the sample; 12% to 15% occur only once, and 8.5% to 14% lies in the top ten. This chain connects TRBV12-3 or TRBV12-4 to TRBJ2-2, with 8 nucleotides matching TRBD2. The clonotype comes from a man between 50 and 59 years old who received an inactivated influenza vaccine. The sample in question was PBMCs from blood, obtained 12 days after vaccination. CDR3 amino acids: CARGNKSGSYTGELFF. DNA of the CDR3: TGTGCCAGGGGCAATAAGAGCGGGAGCTACACCGGGGAGCTGTTTTTT.